The 8 T cell receptor beta chains presented below share a single source sample, sequenced in a study of blood T cell repertoires in COVID-19. The data were produced by immunoSEQ multiplex PCR, yet TCRdb's version contains in-frame clones alone and is incomplete. The table shows 150,000 to 200,000 clones, with over 70% occurring only once. Sample: PBMCs or T cells enriched from blood (not recorded which). These receptors all stem from a man in his fifties or sixties who had recovered from COVID-19.

This rearrangement joins TRBV4-2 to TRBJ1-1; no firm D call. Germline loops: CDR1 LGHNA, CDR2 YNFKEQ. Between the trimmed V and J ends, which lost 0 bases and 4 bases, there was a span of 6 bases. This CDR3 has 13 amino acids. CDR3 bases: TGTGCCAGCAGCCAAGATCCGGGCACTGAAGCTTTCTTT. Residues: CASSQDPGTEAFF.

The chain has TRBV6-5 and TRBJ2-4; 11 bases align to TRBD1. This CDR3 region has 14 residues. Unmatched junction bases numbered 3, after V lost 5 bases and J lost 6 bases. Germline V lookup: CDR1 MNHEY, CDR2 SVGAGI. CDR3 region: CASSQDRGRNIQYF. DNA for the CDR3: TGTGCCAGCAGTCAGGACAGGGGGCGAAACATTCAGTACTTC.

V usage is TRBV7-3 and J usage is TRBJ1-6, with 9 bases aligning to TRBD1. Germline-derived CDR1 and CDR2 are SGHTA and FQGTGA. J was trimmed by 6 bases and V by 5 bases; bases with no gene match: 2. CDR3 length equals 14 residues. CDR3 sequence (DNA): TGTGCCAGCAGCCAGACAGGGGGTAATTCACCCCTCCACTTT. The encoded protein is CASSQTGGNSPLHF. The variable domain in full, completed from reference TRBV7-3 and TRBJ1-6, reads GAGVSQTPSNKVTEKGKYVELRCDPISGHTALYWYRQSLGQGPEFLIYFQGTGAADDSGLPNDRFFAVRPEGSVSTLKIQRTERGDSAVYLCASSQTGGNSPLHFGNGTRLTVT.

The chain combines TRBV6-5 with TRBJ2-1; weak D call: TRBD1 (5 bases). The CDR3 is 13 amino acids. Per germline, CDR1 MNHEY and CDR2 SVGAGI. Between the trimmed V and J ends, which lost 5 bases and 4 bases, there was a span of 9 bases. The CDR3 DNA follows: TGTGCCAGCAGTACGGACACTTACAATGAGCAGTTCTTC. It is translated as CASSTDTYNEQFF.

V usage is TRBV12-3 or TRBV12-4 and J usage is TRBJ1-4; D is ambiguous. CDR3 size: 13 residues. The V gene lost 2 bases and the J gene lost 5 bases, with 6 bases spanning the gap. The CDR3 DNA reads TGTGCCAGCAGTTTAATCGAGAATGAAAAACTGTTTTTT. Translating gives CASSLIENEKLFF.

The table lists this clone with a few counts. V gene TRBV6-4 combines with J gene TRBJ1-1; unclear D gene. The CDR3 is made up of 13 amino acids. The germline V and J ends were trimmed by 3 bases and 5 bases, with 10 bases remaining between them. The germline V gene has CDR1 MRHNA and CDR2 SNTAGT. This chain's CDR3 is CASSEGRGTEAFF. CDR3 bases: TGTGCCAGCAGTGAGGGTCGAGGGACTGAAGCTTTCTTT.

The chain joins TRBV10-3 to TRBJ1-5, with D possibly matching TRBD1 (5 bases). The CDR3 runs to 14 residues. The V gene's germline CDR1 is ENHRY and CDR2 SYGVKD. The V and J ends lost 0 bases and 8 bases respectively, with 11 bases between them. The DNA for the CDR3 is TGTGCCATCAGTGAGTCCCCCAGGGCGGAGCCCCAGCATTTT. Residues: CAISESPRAEPQHF.

This rearrangement joins TRBV5-6 to TRBJ1-5, with D possibly matching TRBD1 (6 bases). Germline loops: CDR1 SGHDT, CDR2 YYEEEE. This CDR3 is built from 17 residues. V lost 0 bases, J lost 0 bases, and 13 bases lay in between. This CDR3 reads CASSLGRGAGSNQPQHF. The CDR3 DNA sequence: TGTGCCAGCAGCTTGGGACGGGGGGCGGGTAGCAATCAGCCCCAGCATTTT.